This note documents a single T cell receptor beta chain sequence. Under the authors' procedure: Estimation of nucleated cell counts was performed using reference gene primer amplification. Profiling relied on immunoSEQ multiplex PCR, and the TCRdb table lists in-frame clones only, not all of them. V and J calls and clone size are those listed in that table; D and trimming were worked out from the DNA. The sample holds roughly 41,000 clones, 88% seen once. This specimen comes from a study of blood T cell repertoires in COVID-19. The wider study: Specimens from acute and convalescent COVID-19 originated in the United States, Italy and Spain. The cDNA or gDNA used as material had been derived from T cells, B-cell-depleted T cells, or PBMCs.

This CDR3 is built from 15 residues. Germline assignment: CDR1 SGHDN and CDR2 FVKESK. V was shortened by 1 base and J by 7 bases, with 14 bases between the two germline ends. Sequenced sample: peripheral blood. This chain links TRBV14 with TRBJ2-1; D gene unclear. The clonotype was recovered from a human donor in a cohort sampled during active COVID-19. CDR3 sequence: CASSQVLVSGNEQFF. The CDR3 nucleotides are TGTGCCAGCAGCCAAGTCCTAGTAAGTGGAAATGAGCAGTTCTTC.